Given below is one TCR beta chain in context. This sample was included in a study of control samples from healthy donors and cancer patients. Clones were read by immunoSEQ multiplex PCR, and TCRdb kept only the in-frame ones, dropping some. Found here are about 85,000 clones, around nine tenths of them singletons; the top ten hold 3% to 4.5%. This CDR3 has 15 residues. Germline CDR1 is SGDLS and CDR2 is YYNGEE. Trimming pared 2 bases from V and 2 bases from J, leaving 14 bases between. This sequence originates from a woman aged 18-29 years in good health. Sequenced material: blood. This chain connects TRBV9 to TRBJ2-7; the D gene is possibly TRBD2 (6 bases). CDR3 DNA: TGTGCCAGCAGCGTTCGCGGGACGGGGGCCTACGAGCAGTACTTC. Residues: CASSVRGTGAYEQYF.